Listed below are T cell receptor beta chains from one sample, sequenced in a study of blood T cell repertoires in COVID-19. TCRdb's table, derived via immunoSEQ multiplex PCR, lists solely in-frame clones and lacks some. The data hold 95,000 to 150,000 clones, with 84% observed a single time. Sequenced: PBMCs or T cells enriched from blood (not recorded which). The receptors originated from a woman aged 25-40 years who had recovered from COVID-19. CDR3s leave out the opening cysteine and the closing phenylalanine or tryptophan. D genes are given only for firm matches.

>TRBV11-2|.|TRBJ1-6
ASSLLLNSPLH
>TRBV30|TRBD2|TRBJ2-5
AWSTPRRLAGYGETQY
>TRBV6-5|TRBD2|TRBJ2-1
ASKAASGDYNEQF
>TRBV12-2|.|TRBJ2-5
ASRLSNTSRETQY
>TRBV4-1|.|TRBJ2-1
ASSQPPGGSGYNEQF
>TRBV5-4|TRBD1|TRBJ2-2
ASSPRRGTTGELF
>TRBV4-1|TRBD1|TRBJ1-2
ASSLAGTANYGYT
>TRBV3-1/TRBV3-2|.|TRBJ1-1
ASTPSEAGNTEAF
>TRBV6-5|TRBD2|TRBJ2-1
ASQREGLSYNEQF
>TRBV11-3|TRBD2|TRBJ2-1
ASSPRLAERINEQF
>TRBV5-4|TRBD2|TRBJ2-2
ASSPVAGGANTGELF
>TRBV28|TRBD1|TRBJ1-1
ASSYRGRLGNTEAF
>TRBV5-1|TRBD2|TRBJ2-1
ASSLFTSGRMGSYNEQF
>TRBV29-1|.|TRBJ1-2
SVSRDTLYGYT
>TRBV29-1|TRBD1|TRBJ1-3
SVEETRQGVGNTIY
>TRBV7-2|TRBD1|TRBJ2-1
ASSLAGGAYNEQF
>TRBV2|TRBD1|TRBJ2-1
ASSRQGGWNEQF
>TRBV9|TRBD2|TRBJ2-1
ASSEEGRLAGVINEQF
>TRBV10-2|.|TRBJ2-5
ASSGTLQETQY
>TRBV6-6|.|TRBJ1-5
ASSYSSGFQPQH
>TRBV5-1|TRBD2|TRBJ2-7
ASSLTSGGYEQY
>TRBV6-6|TRBD1|TRBJ1-3
ASRVDRSSSGNTIY
>TRBV15|TRBD1|TRBJ1-1
ATSRDAPAGTGEAF
>TRBV2|.|TRBJ2-2
ASNREARTGELF